A single sample is the source of the 29 T cell receptor beta chains below, sequenced in a study of cytomegalovirus exposure and HLA in healthy donors. A multiplex PCR was run with 60 Vbeta primers and 13 Jbeta primers. TCRdb's table, derived via immunoSEQ multiplex PCR, lists solely in-frame clones and lacks some. The sample contains roughly 160,000 clones, roughly 80% of which appear only once. The sequenced sample consisted of PBMCs. The receptors derive from a man between 18 and 29 years old in good health and CMV-seropositive.

The chain joins TRBV29-1 to TRBJ1-4; no definite D call. This CDR3 is 11 amino acids long. Looked up from germline, CDR1 is SQVTM and CDR2 is ANQGSEA. As DNA, the CDR3 is TGCAGTAGCTGGATTAATGAAAAACTGTTTTTT. Its translation is CSSWINEKLFF.

The V call is TRBV5-1, the J call TRBJ2-1; D possibly corresponds to TRBD1 (5 bases). V was shortened by 0 bases and J by 10 bases, with 8 bases between the two germline ends. The germline V gene encodes CDR1 SGHRS and CDR2 YFSETQ. The CDR3 is 12 residues long. CDR3 region: CASSLAGNEQFF. The DNA of the CDR3 is TGCGCCAGCAGCTTGGCAGGGAACGAGCAGTTCTTC.

The table lists this clone with a few counts. The chain employs TRBV2 and TRBJ1-2; 10 positions agree with TRBD1. The ends lost 3 bases at V and 4 bases at J; junction bases unmatched: 2. This CDR3 is 14 amino acids long. CDR1 and CDR2 from the germline V gene are SNHLY and FYNNEI. This CDR3 reads CASSEDRGTYGYTF. The CDR3 DNA is TGTGCCAGCAGTGAGGACAGGGGGACCTATGGCTACACCTTC.

The chain employs TRBV4-1 and TRBJ2-3, with 7 bases matching TRBD2. Per germline, CDR1 MGHRA and CDR2 YSYEKL. Trimming at V came to 5 bases and at J to 0 bases, leaving 14 bases not matched to a gene. This CDR3 spans 18 amino acids. The CDR3 spells CASSYRILGGRSTDTQYF. The CDR3 DNA reads as TGCGCCAGCAGCTACCGGATTCTGGGCGGGAGAAGCACAGATACGCAGTATTTT.

The chain recombines TRBV5-6 with TRBJ2-7; no clear D. Between the trimmed V and J ends, which lost 2 bases and 7 bases, there was a span of 10 bases. The CDR3 sequence is 12 residues long. Germline V CDR1 and CDR2: SGHDT, YYEEEE. CDR3 DNA: TGTGCCAGCAGCTTTTTTGGCGGTGAGCAGTACTTC. Translation: CASSFFGGEQYF. Together with reference TRBV5-6 and TRBJ2-7, the CDR3 gives the full variable domain: DAGVTQSPTHLIKTRGQQVTLRCSPKSGHDTVSWYQQALGQGPQFIFQYYEEEERQRGNFPDRFSGHQFPNYSSELNVNALLLGDSALYLCASSFFGGEQYFGPGTRLTVT.

This rearrangement joins TRBV7-9 to TRBJ1-1; D might be TRBD1 (5 bases). The germline V gene has CDR1 SEHNR and CDR2 FQNEAQ (reference sequence). The CDR3 runs 15 residues. The V and J ends lost 5 bases and 1 base respectively, with 14 bases between them. The CDR3 nucleotides read TGTGCCAGCAGCAACCGGGACTCAGCGAACACTGAAGCTTTCTTT. This encodes CASSNRDSANTEAFF.

The V and J genes are TRBV19 and TRBJ1-1; TRBD1 might be the D (6 bases). The ends were cut back, 6 bases at V and 5 bases at J, with 16 bases in the middle. This CDR3 region has 14 residues. CDR1 and CDR2 (germline): LNHDA, SQIVND (reference sequence). In DNA, the CDR3 is TGTGCCAGTAGCGGGACACTCGTAGATACTGAAGCTTTCTTT. Its protein is CASSGTLVDTEAFF.

V is TRBV29-1 and J is TRBJ1-1; D gene uncertain. Deletions cut 4 bases from V and 0 bases from J, with 6 bases between. The CDR3 has 12 amino acids. CDR1 SQVTM and CDR2 ANQGSEA come from the germline V gene. CDR3 sequence: CSVGHLNTEAFF. CDR3 sequence (DNA): TGCAGCGTTGGACATTTGAACACTGAAGCTTTCTTT.

The CDR3 sequence is CASSQEWGSGDTQYF. CDR3 DNA sequence: TGCGCCAGCAGCCAAGAGTGGGGTTCGGGGGATACGCAGTATTTT. The chain carries TRBV4-1 and TRBJ2-3; a possible D gene is TRBD2 (5 bases). Germline assignment: CDR1 MGHRA and CDR2 YSYEKL. The CDR3 is 15 amino acids. Trimming stripped 0 bases from V and 6 bases from J, with 13 bases between.

The rearrangement joins TRBV13 to TRBJ1-6, with unresolved D. Trimming shortened V by 5 bases and J by 0 bases, and 11 bases separated the two germline ends. There are 16 residues in the CDR3. In germline, CDR1 is PRHDT, CDR2 FYEKMQ (reference sequence). The CDR3 is CASSAYGSSYNSPLHF. The DNA of the CDR3 is TGTGCCAGCAGCGCCTATGGTAGCTCCTATAATTCACCCCTCCACTTT.

This chain links TRBV30 with TRBJ1-1, with 9 positions matching TRBD1. The CDR3 sequence is 14 residues long. From germline, CDR1 is GTSNPN and CDR2 SVGIG (reference sequence). J lost 1 base, V lost 1 base, and 1 base had no gene match. CDR3 DNA sequence: TGTGCCTGGAGTGAGGACAGGGGGAACACTGAAGCTTTCTTT. As protein: CAWSEDRGNTEAFF.

The chain is built from TRBV5-4 and TRBJ2-5, with TRBD2 as a possible D gene (6 bases). The CDR3 consists of 17 residues. The V end was cut by 4 bases, the J end by 5 bases, with 24 bases between. The germline V gene encodes CDR1 SGHNT and CDR2 YYREEE (reference sequence). The CDR3: CASSGGTSFERRETQYF. The CDR3 DNA is TGTGCCAGCAGCGGGGGGACCTCTTTTGAACGTCGGGAGACCCAGTACTTC.

This chain links TRBV27 with TRBJ2-7; 7 bases align to TRBD1. This CDR3 region has 16 residues. V shed 1 base and J 2 bases; nucleotides not matched to a gene: 8. The germline V gene encodes CDR1 MNHEY and CDR2 SMNVEV (reference sequence). CDR3 in amino acids: CASSLYFGQDPYEQYF. DNA for the CDR3: TGTGCCAGCAGTTTATATTTTGGACAGGATCCCTACGAGCAGTACTTC.

This clone was picked up a small number of times. The CDR3 sequence is CASSLGLGNEQFF. The CDR3 bases are TGTGCCAGCAGCCTGGGACTAGGCAATGAGCAGTTCTTC. The chain carries TRBV7-7 and TRBJ2-1, with 8 nucleotides matching TRBD2. This CDR3 is 13 amino acids long. Germline V gene lookup returns CDR1 SSHAT and CDR2 FNYEAQ (reference sequence). Unmatched junction bases numbered 3, after V lost 5 bases and J lost 6 bases.

A remark on this clone: Compared with germline, one end of the junction differs, possibly owing to a read error. The V gene is TRBV11-2, the J gene TRBJ2-6, with D possibly being TRBD1 (5 bases). This CDR3 comprises 14 residues. Germline CDR1 reads SGHAT; CDR2 reads FQNNGV. CDR3 amino acids: CASSLGGGANGLTF. CDR3 in DNA: TGTGCCAGCAGCTTGGGTGGTGGGGCCAACGGCCTGACTTTC.

Details on this clone: A read error may account for a junction end that differs from germline. This chain uses TRBV5-1 with TRBJ2-6, with a weak D call TRBD1 (5 bases). This CDR3 contains 16 residues. Germline V gene lookup returns CDR1 SGHRS and CDR2 YFSETQ. The CDR3 region has the DNA TGCGCCAGCAGCTTGTCCGACGTTACTGGGGCCAACGGCCTGACTTTC. It translates to CASSLSDVTGANGLTF.

This clone was found a few times. The CDR3 DNA reads TGCGCCAGCAGCTTGGCGGGGGGCAGCACCGGGGAGCTGTTTTTT. Its protein is CASSLAGGSTGELFF. V usage is TRBV5-1 and J usage is TRBJ2-2, with D perhaps matching TRBD2 (7 bases). This CDR3 contains 15 residues. V was shortened by 0 bases and J by 4 bases, with 10 bases between the two germline ends. Germline V lookup: CDR1 SGHRS, CDR2 YFSETQ.

This CDR3 reads CATSRGQVSGNTIYF. The CDR3 nucleotides are TGTGCCACCAGCAGAGGACAGGTCTCTGGAAACACCATATATTTT. The rearrangement links TRBV15 to TRBJ1-3, with a tentative D call TRBD1 (6 bases). Germline CDR1 reads LNHNV; CDR2 reads YYDKDF (reference sequence). The CDR3 totals 15 residues. The V end lost 1 base, the J end lost 0 bases, and 7 bases lay between the germline ends.

The rearrangement joins TRBV6-4 to TRBJ2-7, with 7 positions matching TRBD2. With 0 bases clipped from V and 2 bases from J, the junction kept 10 bases outside the gene matches. CDR1 is MRHNA, CDR2 SNTAGT, per germline. CDR3 length: 17 amino acids. CDR3 sequence: CASSDSNERGEPYEQYF. In DNA form, the CDR3 reads TGTGCCAGCAGTGACTCCAATGAGCGGGGAGAACCCTACGAGCAGTACTTC.

The gene calls are TRBV11-2 and TRBJ2-7; weak D call: TRBD2 (7 bases). V lost 7 bases to trimming and J lost 2 bases, with 18 bases between them. The CDR3 spans 15 residues. Per germline, CDR1 SGHAT and CDR2 FQNNGV. CDR3 in amino acids: CASKRRGGSTYEQYF. Written as DNA, the CDR3 is TGTGCCAGCAAACGAAGGGGGGGATCGACCTACGAGCAGTACTTC.

The V call is TRBV7-2, the J call TRBJ1-2, with 8 bases identical to TRBD1. Germline values: CDR1 SGHTA, CDR2 FQGNSA. This CDR3 is 13 amino acids long. V gave up 1 base and J gave up 13 bases; unmatched junction bases: 8. The CDR3 is CASSLVPQGAFTF. CDR3 bases: TGTGCCAGCAGCTTAGTCCCCCAGGGGGCGTTCACCTTC.

The chain recombines TRBV6-6 with TRBJ1-1; TRBD1 matches 7 bases. V was clipped by 9 bases and J by 6 bases; unmatched bases: 16. This CDR3 has 15 residues. Germline V gives CDR1 MNHNY, CDR2 SVGAGI (reference sequence). The chain's CDR3 is CASLSPQGNIPEAFF. The CDR3 DNA follows: TGTGCCAGTTTGTCGCCACAGGGGAATATTCCTGAAGCTTTCTTT.

A single count supports this clone. The chain carries TRBV6-1 and TRBJ1-1; the D gene is possibly TRBD1 (5 bases). V gave up 5 bases and J gave up 3 bases, with 13 bases separating them. CDR3 size: 14 residues. Per the germline V gene, CDR1 is MNHNS and CDR2 is SASEGT. CDR3 sequence: CASSFRQGDTEAFF. The CDR3, as DNA: TGTGCCAGCAGTTTTCGACAAGGGGACACTGAAGCTTTCTTT.

The chain recombines TRBV7-8 with TRBJ1-5; D gene uncertain. V was pared by 3 bases and J by 4 bases, with 22 bases between. The CDR3 extends over 18 amino acids. Germline CDR1 SGHVS, CDR2 FQNEAQ. Here the CDR3 reads CASSFASLDGFSNQPQHF. The CDR3 nucleotides read TGTGCCAGCAGCTTTGCTAGCTTAGATGGGTTTTCGAATCAGCCCCAGCATTTT. Supplemented by reference TRBV7-8 and TRBJ1-5, the full variable domain reads GAGVSQSPRYKVAKRGQDVALRCDPISGHVSLFWYQQALGQGPEFLTYFQNEAQLDKSGLPSDRFFAERPEGSVSTLKIQRTQQEDSAVYLCASSFASLDGFSNQPQHFGDGTRLSIL.

The chain joins TRBV18 to TRBJ2-7; D ambiguous. This CDR3 contains 12 residues. Germline V gene sequence: CDR1 KGHSH, CDR2 LQKENI. Trimming removed 2 bases from V and 2 bases from J, with 4 bases in between. The CDR3 region has the DNA TGTGCCAGCTCACCAGGCCCCTACGAGCAGTACTTC. Translating gives CASSPGPYEQYF.

The V call is TRBV5-1, the J call TRBJ2-3, with unresolved D. CDR1 is SGHRS, CDR2 YFSETQ, per germline. Trimming left V 0 bases short and J 2 bases short, with 7 bases between. This CDR3 spans 14 amino acids. The CDR3 nucleotides read TGCGCCAGCAGCTTGGGCAGGTCCACAGATACGCAGTATTTT. As protein: CASSLGRSTDTQYF.

This clone has only a few counts. The chain couples TRBV5-6 to TRBJ2-7, with 9 bases matching TRBD1. Germline loops: CDR1 SGHDT, CDR2 YYEEEE. Trimming took 4 bases from V and 3 from J; bases not matched to a gene: 5. This CDR3 region has 14 residues. The CDR3 loop reads CASSPGTGFYEQYF. CDR3 DNA: TGTGCCAGCAGCCCCGGGACAGGGTTCTACGAGCAGTACTTC.

This chain connects TRBV7-2 to TRBJ1-1; TRBD1 matches at 7 bases. This CDR3 comprises 15 residues. Losses at the gene ends were 4 bases for V and 0 bases for J; bases not matched to a gene: 5. Germline V gene data show CDR1 as SGHTA and CDR2 as FQGNSA. The CDR3 DNA follows: TGTGCCAGCAGCTCCCAGGGACAGCTGAACACTGAAGCTTTCTTT. It codes for CASSSQGQLNTEAFF. The whole variable domain, remainder taken from reference TRBV7-2 and TRBJ1-1, is GAGVSQSPSNKVTEKGKDVELRCDPISGHTALYWYRQSLGQGLEFLIYFQGNSAPDKSGLPSDRFSAERTGGSVSTLTIQRTQQEDSAVYLCASSSQGQLNTEAFFGQGTRLTVV.

The CDR3 loop reads CASSDGGGPYGYTF. The CDR3 nucleotides read TGTGCCAGCAGTGATGGGGGCGGCCCCTATGGCTACACCTTC. This sequence joins TRBV25-1 and TRBJ1-2; D is possibly TRBD1 (6 bases). The CDR3 has 14 residues. With 3 bases removed from V and 4 bases from J, the gap between germline ends came to 12 bases. Germline V gene lookup returns CDR1 MGHDK and CDR2 SYGVNS.